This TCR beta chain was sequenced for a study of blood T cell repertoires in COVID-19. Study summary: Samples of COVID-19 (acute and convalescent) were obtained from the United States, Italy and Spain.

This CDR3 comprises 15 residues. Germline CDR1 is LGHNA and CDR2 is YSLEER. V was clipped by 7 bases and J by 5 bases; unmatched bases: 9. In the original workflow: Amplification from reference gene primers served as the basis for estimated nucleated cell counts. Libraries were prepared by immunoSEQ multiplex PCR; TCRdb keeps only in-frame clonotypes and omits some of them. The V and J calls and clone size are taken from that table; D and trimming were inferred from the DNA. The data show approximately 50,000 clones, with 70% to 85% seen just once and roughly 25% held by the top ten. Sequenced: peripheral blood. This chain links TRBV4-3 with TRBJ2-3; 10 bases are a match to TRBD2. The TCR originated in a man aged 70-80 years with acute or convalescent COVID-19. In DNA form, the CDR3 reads TGCGCCAGCAACCCAGCGGGAGGGCCGATAGATACGCAGTATTTT. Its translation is CASNPAGGPIDTQYF.